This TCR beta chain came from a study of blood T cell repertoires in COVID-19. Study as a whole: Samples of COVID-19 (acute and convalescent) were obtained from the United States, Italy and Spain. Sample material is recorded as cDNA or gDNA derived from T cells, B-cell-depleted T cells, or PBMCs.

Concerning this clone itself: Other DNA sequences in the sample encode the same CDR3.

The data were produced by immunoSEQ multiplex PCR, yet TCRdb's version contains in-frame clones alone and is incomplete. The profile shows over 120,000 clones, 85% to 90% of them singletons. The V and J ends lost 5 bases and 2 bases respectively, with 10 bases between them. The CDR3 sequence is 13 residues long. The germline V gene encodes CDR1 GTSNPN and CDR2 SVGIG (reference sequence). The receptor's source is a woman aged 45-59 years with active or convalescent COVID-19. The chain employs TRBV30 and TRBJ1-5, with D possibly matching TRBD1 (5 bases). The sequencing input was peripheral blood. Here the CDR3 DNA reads TGTGCCTGGTCGGGCAGGGGCAATCAGCCCCAGCATTTT. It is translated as CAWSGRGNQPQHF.